Presented here are 26 T cell receptor beta chains from one specimen sequenced in a study of OX40 agonist ivuxolimab in advanced cancers. TCRdb's copy holds only in-frame clones and misses some; the assay was immunoSEQ multiplex PCR. The repertoire consists of tens of thousands of clones, with about 93% occurring once and the leading ten covering approximately 25%. The sample consisted of CD4+ or CD8+ T cells sorted from blood, taken in a trial of the OX40 agonist ivuxolimab. The origin of the receptors is an adult with an advanced solid tumor such as melanoma, head and neck, liver or kidney cancer.

V gene TRBV7-2 combines with J gene TRBJ1-1, with 9 bases lining up with TRBD1. V was clipped by 0 bases and J by 0 bases; unmatched bases: 11. This CDR3 spans 19 amino acids. Germline V gene lookup returns CDR1 SGHTA and CDR2 FQGNSA. This CDR3 reads CASSLASLPGQGLNTEAFF. CDR3 coding DNA: TGTGCCAGCAGCTTAGCGTCGTTGCCCGGACAGGGGTTGAACACTGAAGCTTTCTTT.

This rearrangement joins TRBV7-2 to TRBJ1-1; 7 nucleotides match TRBD1. Germline V gene lookup returns CDR1 SGHTA and CDR2 FQGNSA. The V gene end was trimmed by 6 bases and the J gene end by 6 bases; junction bases not matched to a gene: 10. The CDR3 has 14 amino acids. The CDR3 nucleotides read TGTGCCAGCAGTTGGCCGGGACAGAGTCCTGAAGCTTTCTTT. Residues: CASSWPGQSPEAFF. The complete variable domain, with remaining parts taken from reference TRBV7-2 and TRBJ1-1, reads GAGVSQSPSNKVTEKGKDVELRCDPISGHTALYWYRQSLGQGLEFLIYFQGNSAPDKSGLPSDRFSAERTGGSVSTLTIQRTQQEDSAVYLCASSWPGQSPEAFFGQGTRLTVV.

CDR3 DNA: TGTGCCAGCAGTGACCATAGCACCGGGGAGCTGTTTTTT. As protein: CASSDHSTGELFF. This chain links TRBV5-4 with TRBJ2-2; D gene uncertain. The CDR3 loop spans 13 amino acids. V was shortened by 5 bases and J by 4 bases, with 9 bases between the two germline ends. CDR1 SGHNT and CDR2 YYREEE come from the germline V gene (reference sequence).

CDR3: CASSFSPSYEQYF. The CDR3 bases are TGTGCCAGCAGTTTCTCCCCCTCCTACGAGCAGTACTTC. This chain links TRBV28 with TRBJ2-7; D is ambiguous. This CDR3 spans 13 amino acids. Trimming took off 3 bases at V and 0 bases at J, with 6 bases between the two ends. Germline CDR1 MDHEN, CDR2 SYDVKM.

The table lists this clone with a few counts. The V and J genes are TRBV2 and TRBJ1-2, with 10 positions matching TRBD1. J lost 6 bases, V lost 6 bases, and 10 bases had no gene match. The germline V gene encodes CDR1 SNHLY and CDR2 FYNNEI. This CDR3 has 15 amino acids. The CDR3 protein is CASRPNGDRGHGYTF. Here the CDR3 DNA reads TGTGCCAGCAGGCCCAACGGGGACAGGGGACATGGCTACACCTTC.

The chain uses TRBV4-3 and TRBJ2-2; 7 bases are a match to TRBD1. Trimming took 5 bases from V and 4 from J; bases not matched to a gene: 7. This CDR3 is 15 amino acids long. Looked up from germline, CDR1 is LGHNA and CDR2 is YSLEER. CDR3 amino acids: CASSIRTGLTGELFF. CDR3 coding DNA: TGCGCCAGCAGCATACGGACAGGTCTCACCGGGGAGCTGTTTTTT.

This clone was observed once. The rearrangement links TRBV5-1 to TRBJ2-7; possibly TRBD1 for D (6 bases). V lost 4 bases and J 3 bases, leaving 11 bases between the germline ends. The CDR3 loop spans 13 amino acids. CDR1 is SGHRS, CDR2 YFSETQ, per germline. Here the CDR3 reads CASSVGRGYEQYF. The CDR3, as DNA: TGCGCCAGCAGCGTAGGCAGGGGCTACGAGCAGTACTTC.

In DNA, the CDR3 is TGTGCCAGCAACTGGCCCTACGAGCAGTACTTC. Translated: CASNWPYEQYF. The rearrangement joins TRBV6-5 to TRBJ2-7, with unresolved D. Germline values: CDR1 MNHEY, CDR2 SVGAGI. The CDR3 is 11 residues long. Trimming pared 7 bases from V and 2 bases from J, leaving 6 bases between.

The chain recombines TRBV28 with TRBJ2-7; TRBD1 matches at 7 bases. This CDR3 has 14 amino acids. The germline V gene has CDR1 MDHEN and CDR2 SYDVKM. V gave up 3 bases and J gave up 3 bases; unmatched junction bases: 5. This CDR3 is CASSFDRGRYEQYF. CDR3 bases: TGTGCCAGCAGTTTCGATAGGGGGCGCTACGAGCAGTACTTC.

The chain recombines TRBV7-8 with TRBJ2-7, with D maybe TRBD1 (6 bases). Germline V CDR1 and CDR2: SGHVS, FQNEAQ. The CDR3 extends over 13 amino acids. Trimming took off 6 bases at V and 4 bases at J, with 13 bases between the two ends. This chain's CDR3 is CASSPLDSYEQYF. The CDR3 DNA reads TGTGCCAGCAGTCCTCTGGACAGTTACGAGCAGTACTTC.

V and J are TRBV6-5 and TRBJ2-7, with D possibly TRBD2 on 5 matching bases. CDR1 and CDR2 (germline): MNHEY, SVGAGI. Trimming shortened V by 0 bases and J by 5 bases, and 17 bases separated the two germline ends. CDR3 length: 16 amino acids. The chain's CDR3 is CASSYSGEGSVNEQYF. CDR3 bases: TGTGCCAGCAGTTACTCCGGGGAAGGCAGCGTGAACGAGCAGTACTTC.

This chain joins TRBV29-1 and TRBJ2-7; maybe TRBD2 (6 bases). The V gene lost 4 bases and the J gene lost 2 bases, with 9 bases spanning the gap. The CDR3 has 12 amino acids. CDR1 SQVTM and CDR2 ANQGSEA come from the germline V gene. The DNA for the CDR3 is TGCAGCGTTGCGGGACTTCCCTACGAGCAGTACTTC. Residues: CSVAGLPYEQYF.

The rearrangement joins TRBV4-1 to TRBJ2-5, with D tentatively TRBD2 (5 bases). V was pared by 4 bases and J by 1 base, with 13 bases between. The V gene's germline CDR1 is MGHRA and CDR2 YSYEKL. CDR3 length equals 15 residues. CDR3 sequence (DNA): TGCGCCAGCAGCCTCGAACCCGGGATCCAAGAGACCCAGTACTTC. Amino acid sequence: CASSLEPGIQETQYF.

This clone was seen once. The chain has TRBV19 and TRBJ1-1; D is possibly TRBD1 (6 bases). Deletions cut 5 bases from V and 6 bases from J, with 13 bases between. The CDR3 extends over 13 amino acids. Germline-derived CDR1 and CDR2 are LNHDA and SQIVND (reference sequence). Here the CDR3 reads CASSYTEGAEAFF. CDR3 sequence (DNA): TGTGCCAGTAGTTATACCGAGGGGGCTGAAGCTTTCTTT.

For this clone: The same CDR3 also results from other DNA sequences found in this sample. V gene TRBV4-1 combines with J gene TRBJ1-2; D is uncertain. Between the trimmed V and J ends, which lost 1 base and 5 bases, there was a span of 8 bases. This CDR3 is built from 13 residues. Per the germline V gene, CDR1 is MGHRA and CDR2 is YSYEKL. The DNA for the CDR3 is TGCGCCAGCAGCCAAGGCGTTGGGTATGGCTACACCTTC. As protein: CASSQGVGYGYTF.

J is TRBJ2-7 and V is TRBV11-2; no firm D call. Germline lookup yields CDR1 SGHAT and CDR2 FQNNGV. Trimming took 0 bases from V and 10 from J, leaving 10 bases between them. This CDR3 region has 12 residues. The CDR3 nucleotides read TGTGCCAGCAGCTTAGATCATTTGGACCAGTACTTC. Its protein product is CASSLDHLDQYF.

This chain joins TRBV4-3 and TRBJ2-7, with 8 bases aligning to TRBD2. CDR1 and CDR2 (germline): LGHNA, YSLEER. There are 15 residues in the CDR3. V lost 1 base and J lost 1; bases outside the gene matches: 3. The CDR3 coding sequence is TGCGCCAGCAGCCAAGGGCTAGCGGGTTCCTACGAGCAGTACTTC. It yields the protein CASSQGLAGSYEQYF.

This chain connects TRBV7-6 to TRBJ2-7; 7 positions agree with TRBD2. This CDR3 has 20 amino acids. Germline V gene data show CDR1 as SGHVS and CDR2 as FNYEAQ. The trim removed 6 bases at V and 6 bases at J, leaving 29 bases unmatched. DNA of the CDR3: TGTGCCAGCAGACCCTTCCCAAGGCCCCTAGTGTTGGCGGGAGCATGCGAGCAGTACTTC. Encoded protein: CASRPFPRPLVLAGACEQYF. The full variable domain, with the rest looked up from reference TRBV7-6 and TRBJ2-7, is GAGVSQSPRYKVTKRGQDVALRCDPISGHVSLYWYRQALGQGPEFLTYFNYEAQQDKSGLPNDRFSAERPEGSISTLTIQRTEQRDSAMYRCASRPFPRPLVLAGACEQYFGPGTRLTVT.

The chain has TRBV7-8 and TRBJ2-3; 8 nucleotides line up with TRBD2. Per germline, CDR1 SGHVS and CDR2 FQNEAQ. V trimming: 2 bases; J trimming: 0 bases; junction bases outside the gene matches: 10. The CDR3 has 18 amino acids. The DNA of the CDR3 is TGTGCCAGCAGCTTAACGCTCCTAGCGGGCGCGAGCACAGATACGCAGTATTTT. Its translation: CASSLTLLAGASTDTQYF.

CDR3 coding DNA: TGTGCCAGCAGTGAAGACAGGGGGTACTATGGCTACACCTTC. As protein: CASSEDRGYYGYTF. This rearrangement joins TRBV6-1 to TRBJ1-2; 8 bases line up with TRBD1. Germline assignment: CDR1 MNHNS and CDR2 SASEGT. The V gene end was trimmed by 1 base and the J gene end by 3 bases; junction bases not matched to a gene: 1. This CDR3 is built from 14 residues.

The rearrangement uses TRBV5-4 and TRBJ2-7, with D unclear. Germline V lookup: CDR1 SGHNT, CDR2 YYREEE (reference sequence). This CDR3 is 17 amino acids long. The V gene lost 0 bases and the J gene lost 1 base, with 17 bases spanning the gap. CDR3 protein: CASSLDVGIKKSYEQYF. For the CDR3, the DNA is TGTGCCAGCAGCTTGGACGTGGGCATCAAGAAGTCCTACGAGCAGTACTTC.

The rearrangement links TRBV9 to TRBJ1-1; unclear D gene. Trimming removed 4 bases at V and 4 bases at J, with 11 bases between. Germline V gene data show CDR1 as SGDLS and CDR2 as YYNGEE. The CDR3 is 13 amino acids. CDR3 nucleotides: TGTGCCAGCAGCTCAAGACTGAGCACTGAAGCTTTCTTT. Protein product: CASSSRLSTEAFF.

This clone was seen once. J is TRBJ1-5 and V is TRBV7-8, with D possibly TRBD1 on 5 matching bases. The CDR3 sequence is 15 residues long. Trimming removed 5 bases at V and 0 bases at J, with 11 bases between. Germline loops: CDR1 SGHVS, CDR2 FQNEAQ. This CDR3 is CASSLGGFSNQPQHF. In DNA form, the CDR3 reads TGTGCCAGCAGCCTGGGGGGATTTAGCAATCAGCCCCAGCATTTT.

The rearrangement uses TRBV4-3 and TRBJ2-2; 11 nucleotides agree with TRBD2. Losses at the gene ends were 3 bases for V and 5 bases for J; bases not matched to a gene: 11. CDR3 length: 18 residues. Germline loops: CDR1 LGHNA, CDR2 YSLEER. The CDR3 loop reads CASSHSMLAGGATGELFF. CDR3 DNA: TGCGCCAGCAGCCATTCTATGCTAGCGGGAGGAGCGACCGGGGAGCTGTTTTTT.

The J gene is TRBJ2-5, the V gene TRBV27; D might be TRBD1 or TRBD2, each matching 5 bases. Germline-derived CDR1 and CDR2 are MNHEY and SMNVEV (reference sequence). V lost 3 bases and J 5 bases, leaving 25 bases between the germline ends. There are 18 residues in the CDR3. The CDR3 DNA sequence: TGTGCCAGCAGTTTGGTGGGACCGCTGATGTCGGGGAGTGAGACCCAGTACTTC. Encoded protein: CASSLVGPLMSGSETQYF.

This sequence joins TRBV28 and TRBJ2-1; 11 nucleotides match TRBD2. The CDR3 has 15 amino acids. From germline, CDR1 is MDHEN and CDR2 SYDVKM. V trimming: 2 bases; J trimming: 9 bases; junction bases outside the gene matches: 6. The CDR3 loop is CASSLVLAGGFEQFF. In DNA form, the CDR3 reads TGTGCCAGCAGTTTAGTATTAGCGGGAGGGTTTGAGCAGTTCTTC.